Each of the 22 T cell receptor beta chains below was sequenced from the same sample in a study of identical twins' blood T cells. TCRdb reprocessed the 5' RACE reads via MiXCR and lists one record per CDR3 protein. Among 400,000 or so distinct CDR3 sequences, over 25% were seen once, and the ten largest hold 5.5% to 7%. The sample taken for sequencing was PBMCs. The receptor source for this set is a woman aged 18-55 years in good health.

The rearrangement joins TRBV7-6 to TRBJ1-4; 8 nucleotides align to TRBD1. CDR3 size: 16 residues. Trimming at V came to 1 base and at J to 9 bases, leaving 10 bases not matched to a gene. Germline CDR1 reads SGHVS; CDR2 reads FNYEAQ. The CDR3 DNA is TGTGCCAGCAGCTTAGAGATGACAGGGGTAATTCAAAAACTGTTTTTT. Translated, it gives CASSLEMTGVIQKLFF.

A few counts support this clonotype. This chain connects TRBV20-1 to TRBJ2-7; no clear D gene. Trimming removed 3 bases at V and 1 base at J, with 7 bases between. The CDR3 runs to 12 residues. Germline CDR1 DFQATT, CDR2 SNEGSKA (reference sequence). The CDR3 region is CSASSRSYEQYF. CDR3 coding DNA: TGCAGTGCTAGCTCCCGTTCCTACGAGCAGTACTTC.

About this clonotype itself: A much larger clone lies one base from this, so it may be a read error. The rearrangement uses TRBV29-1 and TRBJ1-5; D possibly corresponds to TRBD1 (6 bases). This CDR3 contains 13 residues. The germline V gene encodes CDR1 SQVTM and CDR2 ANQGSEA. The CDR3 DNA is TGCATCGTGTTGAAGGGGGAAAATCAGCCCCAGCATTTT. Translating it yields CIVLKGENQPQHF.

The V and J genes are TRBV20-1 and TRBJ2-1, with unresolved D. Trimming removed 3 bases at V and 7 bases at J, with 13 bases between. CDR1 is DFQATT and CDR2 is SNEGSKA in the germline V gene (reference sequence). CDR3 length equals 13 residues. The CDR3 loop reads CSARDGLGNEQFF. CDR3 sequence (DNA): TGCAGTGCTAGGGATGGGCTGGGAAATGAGCAGTTCTTC.

This clonotype was observed a handful of times. V is TRBV3-1 and J is TRBJ1-1; 9 bases match TRBD1. The CDR3 is made up of 12 amino acids. V trimming: 6 bases; J trimming: 4 bases; junction bases outside the gene matches: 0. Germline V gives CDR1 LGHDT, CDR2 YNNKEL (reference sequence). The CDR3 sequence is CASRQGATEAFF. For the CDR3, the DNA is TGTGCCAGCAGACAGGGGGCCACTGAAGCTTTCTTT. Full variable domain (remainder filled in from reference TRBV3-1 and TRBJ1-1): DTAVSQTPKYLVTQMGNDKSIKCEQNLGHDTMYWYKQDSKKFLKIMFSYNNKELIINETVPNRFSPKSPDKAHLNLHINSLELGDSAVYFCASRQGATEAFFGQGTRLTVV.

This clonotype occurred a few times. At one end the junction does not follow the germline gene, possibly because of a read error. V is TRBV11-2 and J is TRBJ1-4, with 8 positions matching TRBD1. This CDR3 is 13 amino acids long. Per germline, CDR1 SGHAT and CDR2 FQNNGV. The CDR3 DNA sequence: TGCGCCAGCAGCGGTCGGACAGGGGAAAAACTGTTTTTT. Encoded protein: CASSGRTGEKLFF.

There are many counts of this clonotype. V gene TRBV10-3 combines with J gene TRBJ1-2; D gene unclear. V lost 11 bases to trimming and J lost 8 bases, with 12 bases between them. This CDR3 is 10 amino acids long. Germline V CDR1 and CDR2: ENHRY, SYGVKD. CDR3 loop: CAPLGSGYTF. DNA for the CDR3: TGTGCCCCCCTCGGGTCGGGCTACACCTTC.

The chain has TRBV12-3 or TRBV12-4 and TRBJ2-3; D ambiguous. This CDR3 contains 14 residues. V was trimmed by 6 bases and J by 2 bases, leaving 12 bases between them. In DNA form, the CDR3 reads TGTGCCAGCAGCCCCGGTAGAGTCACAGATACGCAGTATTTT. Residues: CASSPGRVTDTQYF.

Remarks on this clonotype: A read error may be the cause here, since a much bigger clone is one base away. The J gene is TRBJ2-2, the V gene TRBV20-1; perhaps TRBD2 as D (5 bases). This CDR3 has 12 amino acids. V dropped 3 bases and J dropped 9 bases, with 11 bases sitting between them. The V gene's germline CDR1 is DFQATT and CDR2 SNEGSKA (reference sequence). CDR3: CSASQRTWELFF. The CDR3 DNA reads TGCAGTGCTAGCCAGCGGACCTGGGAGCTGTTTTTT.

A few counts support this clonotype. The rearrangement joins TRBV10-3 to TRBJ2-1; 7 bases are a match to TRBD2. The germline V gene encodes CDR1 ENHRY and CDR2 SYGVKD. The CDR3 has 13 amino acids. Trimming took 9 bases from V and 7 from J; bases not matched to a gene: 9. CDR3: CAIAGTIGNEQFF. DNA for the CDR3: TGTGCCATAGCCGGGACTATCGGTAATGAGCAGTTCTTC.

The chain is built from TRBV6-1 and TRBJ1-2; 7 bases are a match to TRBD1. Germline-derived CDR1 and CDR2 are MNHNS and SASEGT. After removal of 6 bases from V and 2 bases from J, the junction contained 3 bases not matched to a gene. The CDR3 spans 13 residues. CDR3 protein: CASRTGTNYGYTF. DNA for the CDR3: TGTGCCAGCAGGACAGGGACAAACTATGGCTACACCTTC.

This clonotype was detected a few times. V gene TRBV2 combines with J gene TRBJ2-1; D may be TRBD2 (6 bases). The CDR3 is 15 residues long. Deletions cut 2 bases from V and 3 bases from J, with 11 bases between. Germline-derived CDR1 and CDR2 are SNHLY and FYNNEI. CDR3 amino acids: CASSEKRVLYNEQFF. The CDR3, as DNA: TGTGCCAGCAGTGAAAAGCGGGTCCTCTACAATGAGCAGTTCTTC. Combining the CDR3 with reference TRBV2 and TRBJ2-1 gives the whole variable domain EPEVTQTPSHQVTQMGQEVILRCVPISNHLYFYWYRQILGQKVEFLVSFYNNEISEKSEIFDDQFSVERPDGSNFTLKIRSTKLEDSAMYFCASSEKRVLYNEQFFGPGTRLTVL.

This sequence joins TRBV7-8 and TRBJ1-2; 7 nucleotides line up with TRBD1. This CDR3 spans 13 amino acids. Germline V gives CDR1 SGHVS, CDR2 FQNEAQ. The V and J ends lost 5 bases and 5 bases, in that order; junction bases with no gene match: 5. The CDR3, as DNA: TGTGCCAGCAGCAACGACAGGGTTTATGGCTACACCTTC. It codes for CASSNDRVYGYTF.

This clonotype showed up just a few times. The rearrangement uses TRBV5-6 and TRBJ2-1, with TRBD2 matching 14 bases. Germline V gives CDR1 SGHDT, CDR2 YYEEEE. Trimming removed 3 bases from V and 7 bases from J; junction bases left unmatched: 9. The CDR3 length is 17 residues. CDR3: CASSWGLAGDAGNEQFF. CDR3 DNA sequence: TGTGCCAGCAGCTGGGGACTAGCGGGGGATGCGGGGAATGAGCAGTTCTTC.

The rearrangement joins TRBV6-6 to TRBJ1-5; unclear D gene. Germline V CDR1 and CDR2: MNHNY, SVGAGI (reference sequence). V lost 2 bases and J lost 2, with 13 bases in between. CDR3 length: 16 residues. The CDR3 region is CASSYGQDYGNQPQHF. CDR3 nucleotide sequence: TGTGCCAGCAGTTACGGGCAGGATTATGGCAATCAGCCCCAGCATTTT.

Regarding this clonotype: The junction departs from germline at one end; a sequencing error may be responsible. The rearrangement uses TRBV28 and TRBJ2-1, with TRBD1 as a possible D gene (5 bases). This CDR3 is 13 amino acids long. Germline assignment: CDR1 MDHEN and CDR2 SYDVKM. CDR3 in amino acids: CASLLRVSNEQSF. The CDR3 DNA reads as TGTGCCAGCCTTCTCAGGGTTAGCAATGAGCAGTCCTTC.

In regard to this clonotype: No DNA is shown, since the ends of the CDR3 on it are uncertain; the CDR3 is the one TCRdb lists. The chain uses TRBV25-1 and TRBJ2-1. In germline, CDR1 is MGHDK, CDR2 SYGVNS. Termini included, the CDR3 measures 16 amino acids. This CDR3 reads CASSSSDGSSYNEQFF.

This rearrangement joins TRBV5-1 to TRBJ1-1; tentatively, D is TRBD1 (5 bases). The CDR3 covers 14 residues. Germline V gives CDR1 SGHRS, CDR2 YFSETQ. Trimming took off 3 bases at V and 1 base at J, with 10 bases between the two ends. The CDR3 DNA follows: TGCGCCAGCAGCTCCCAGGGAAAGAACACTGAAGCTTTCTTT. Translating it yields CASSSQGKNTEAFF.

The chain carries TRBV20-1 and TRBJ1-5, with 10 bases that match TRBD1. The CDR3 loop spans 16 amino acids. V gave up 5 bases and J gave up 3 bases; unmatched junction bases: 10. CDR1 DFQATT and CDR2 SNEGSKA come from the germline V gene (reference sequence). The CDR3 DNA reads TGCAGTGCTTCAGCCCGACAGGGGGCACTCAATCAGCCCCAGCATTTT. It encodes CSASARQGALNQPQHF.

Only a few counts were recorded for this clonotype. The chain carries TRBV11-2 and TRBJ2-1, with TRBD2 matching 14 bases. J lost 2 bases, V lost 5 bases, and 2 bases had no gene match. Germline lookup yields CDR1 SGHAT and CDR2 FQNNGV. CDR3 size: 16 residues. The CDR3 sequence: CASSPTSGRAYNEQFF. In DNA form, the CDR3 reads TGTGCCAGCAGCCCGACTAGCGGGAGGGCCTACAATGAGCAGTTCTTC.

The chain is built from TRBV7-2 and TRBJ2-2; possible D gene TRBD2, 5 bases. Germline V CDR1 and CDR2: SGHTA, FQGNSA. This CDR3 spans 16 amino acids. The V end lost 0 bases, the J end lost 2 bases, and 10 bases lay between the germline ends. The CDR3 coding sequence is TGTGCCAGCAGCTTAGCGGGAGTCCGTAACACCGGGGAGCTGTTTTTT. Translation gives CASSLAGVRNTGELFF.

This chain links TRBV12-3 or TRBV12-4 with TRBJ2-3; tentative D call: TRBD1 (6 bases). The CDR3 totals 15 residues. V dropped 3 bases and J dropped 6 bases, with 16 bases sitting between them. The chain's CDR3 is CASSFRGRGWDTQYF. CDR3 DNA sequence: TGTGCCAGCAGTTTTCGCGGTAGGGGGTGGGATACGCAGTATTTT.